These 10 T cell receptor beta chains originate from one sample sequenced in a study of T cells in women clearing cervical HPV infection. Profiled with immunoSEQ multiplex PCR; TCRdb holds only in-frame clones, not every one. This table holds tens of thousands of clones. The specimen sequenced was blood buffy coat. These receptor sequences come from a woman aged 18-70 years with a cervical HPV16 infection that either progressed to CIN3+ or cleared (not recorded which).

Notes on this clone: The junction and the germline gene differ at one end; a read error may be behind it. The read is 3 residues too short to cover the CDR3 end, so that end is filled in from the germline J gene. Other nucleotide sequences from this sample produce the same CDR3. The chain combines TRBV7-3 with TRBJ1-3; no reliable D call. CDR3 length: 15 amino acids. Germline lookup yields CDR1 SGHTA and CDR2 FQGTGA. The sequenced CDR3 bases are TGTGCCAGCAGCCTCGGACTTGGCTCTGGAAACACT. Protein sequence: CASSLGLGSGNT. The entire CDR3 reads CASSLGLGSGNTIYF.

To note about this clone: Read coverage stops 3 residues before the CDR3 terminus; the germline J gene supplies the remainder. The chain has TRBV6-1 and TRBJ1-5; the D gene is possibly TRBD1 (6 bases). V was shortened by 0 bases and J by 4 bases, with 13 bases between the two germline ends. CDR1 and CDR2 from the germline V gene are MNHNS and SASEGT. CDR3 size: 16 residues. The CDR3 is CASSEALQGRNQPQHF. CDR3 bases read: TGTGCCAGCAGTGAAGCACTACAGGGAAGGAATCAGCCC.

Comments on this clone: The read ends 3 residues early relative to the CDR3; the germline J gene fills the gap. The V gene is TRBV7-2, the J gene TRBJ2-2; D gene unclear. Germline loops: CDR1 SGHTA, CDR2 FQGNSA. The CDR3 has 15 residues. The DNA read from the CDR3 is TGTGCCAGCAGCTCTTTTCCAGGTGCTAATTCACCG. As protein: CASSSFPGANSP. The full CDR3 is CASSSFPGANSPLFF.

On this clone: The CDR3 is cut off 3 residues early in the read; its end comes from the germline J gene. This chain connects TRBV19 to TRBJ2-5, with D unclear. This CDR3 has 13 amino acids. Germline V gives CDR1 LNHDA, CDR2 SQIVND (reference sequence). V lost 7 bases and J lost 1, with 10 bases in between. CDR3: CASNWAGQETQYF. CDR3 DNA, as far as it was read: TGTGCCAGTAATTGGGCCGGCCAAGAGACC.

In regard to this clone: The observed sequence ends 3 residues before the CDR3 terminus, with the missing tail filled in from the germline J gene. This chain uses TRBV19 with TRBJ1-5; TRBD1 aligns across 9 bases. The CDR3 length is 18 residues. The germline CDR1 and CDR2 sequences are LNHDA and SQIVND (reference sequence). The junction had 16 bases not matched to a gene; V was cut back by 6 bases and J by 4 bases. CDR3 DNA, as far as it was read: TGTGCCAGTAGCCACGTAGACAGGGGGTCTTTCATGAATCAGCCC. It codes for CASSHVDRGSFMNQP. The full-length CDR3 reads as CASSHVDRGSFMNQPQHF.

Concerning this clone: Coverage ceases 3 residues before the CDR3 finishes, and the germline J gene fills in the end. The V and J genes are TRBV10-2 and TRBJ2-3; 9 bases map to TRBD2. With 3 bases clipped from V and 1 base from J, the junction kept 2 bases outside the gene matches. This CDR3 comprises 15 residues. Germline V gene data show CDR1 as WSHSY and CDR2 as SAAADI. The CDR3 protein is CASSDSGSGTDTQYF. The part of the CDR3 DNA that was read is TGCGCCAGCAGTGATAGCGGGAGTGGCACAGATACG.

A remark on this clone: The CDR3 end falls 3 residues outside the read, so it is completed with the germline J gene. The chain uses TRBV11-2 and TRBJ2-5; D is possibly TRBD2 (6 bases). This CDR3 region has 13 residues. V was shortened by 5 bases and J by 0 bases, with 7 bases between the two germline ends. Germline V lookup: CDR1 SGHAT, CDR2 FQNNGV. The CDR3 DNA, read in part, is TGTGCCAGCAGCGGGGGGTACCAAGAGACC. Its protein product is CASSGGYQET. The whole CDR3 sequence is CASSGGYQETQYF.

A remark on this clone: The CDR3 goes on 3 residues after the read ends, and that part is filled in from the germline J gene. The chain joins TRBV30 to TRBJ2-4; 7 positions match TRBD2. The germline gives CDR1 GTSNPN, CDR2 SVGIG (reference sequence). The CDR3 extends over 12 amino acids. CDR3 DNA (partial): TGTGCCTGGGCCTTCACGGGGGGAGGT. This codes for CAWAFTGGG. The full CDR3 sequence reads CAWAFTGGGQYF.

This CDR3 reads CASSLAGQRLTEAFF. The part of the CDR3 DNA that was read is TGCGCCAGCAGCTTGGCGGGACAGAGGTTAACTGAA. The chain combines TRBV5-1 with TRBJ1-1; TRBD1 matches at 7 bases. The CDR3 end is not reached by the read, which stops 3 residues before it; the germline J gene fills it in. The CDR3 runs to 15 residues. Germline assignment: CDR1 SGHRS and CDR2 YFSETQ. The junction had 7 bases not matched to a gene; V was cut back by 0 bases and J by 5 bases.

As regards this clone: Sequencing ends 3 residues short of the CDR3 end; the germline J gene provides the rest. V and J are TRBV30 and TRBJ1-1, with 7 bases lining up with TRBD1. Trimming removed 3 bases from V and 6 bases from J; junction bases left unmatched: 4. CDR1 and CDR2 (germline): GTSNPN, SVGIG (reference sequence). There are 12 residues in the CDR3. The CDR3 bases that were read are TGTGCCTGGAGGGGACAGAGCGCTGAA. Its translation: CAWRGQSAE. The entire CDR3 sequence reads CAWRGQSAEAFF.